Each of the 17 T cell receptor beta chains below was sequenced from the same sample in a study of technical replicates of blood from several donors. TCRdb keeps only in-frame clones here, not all; method: immunoSEQ multiplex PCR. The data show tens of thousands of clones, with approximately 87% seen just once and 4.6% held by the top ten. Sequenced: PBMCs. The receptors shown here come from a human donor in good health. Some clones in this sample may be carry-over from other donors' samples.

The rearrangement joins TRBV4-3 to TRBJ2-7, with TRBD2 as a possible D gene (6 bases). CDR3 length: 16 residues. V shed 0 bases and J shed 0 bases, with 12 bases lying between them. Germline CDR1 is LGHNA and CDR2 is YSLEER. The CDR3 loop is CASSQEVGGGSYEQYF. CDR3 coding DNA: TGCGCCAGCAGCCAAGAGGTCGGGGGAGGCTCCTACGAGCAGTACTTC.

V usage is TRBV6-5 and J usage is TRBJ1-6; 11 bases line up with TRBD1. Germline lookup yields CDR1 MNHEY and CDR2 SVGAGI. The CDR3 is 15 amino acids. V lost 2 bases and J lost 7; bases outside the gene matches: 1. The CDR3 region is CASSYGTGGNSPLHF. The CDR3 DNA follows: TGTGCCAGCAGTTACGGGACAGGGGGAAATTCACCCCTCCACTTT.

CDR3 region: CASSFSGGFNEQYF. As DNA, the CDR3 is TGTGCCAGCAGCTTTTCTGGGGGGTTCAACGAGCAGTACTTC. The genes are TRBV7-9 and TRBJ2-7, with D possibly TRBD2 on 6 matching bases. Deletions cut 3 bases from V and 5 bases from J, with 14 bases between. CDR3 size: 14 residues. Germline CDR1 SEHNR, CDR2 FQNEAQ (reference sequence).

The chain carries TRBV7-2 and TRBJ2-5, with TRBD1 matching over 7 bases. Germline trimming cut 5 bases from V and 1 base from J; bases unmatched to any gene: 4. The CDR3 is 14 residues long. CDR1 and CDR2 (germline): SGHTA, FQGNSA. The CDR3 reads CASSQQGSQETQYF. CDR3 sequence (DNA): TGTGCCAGCAGCCAACAGGGGAGCCAAGAGACCCAGTACTTC.

The genes are TRBV5-1 and TRBJ1-2; D is possibly TRBD1 (5 bases). The germline V gene encodes CDR1 SGHRS and CDR2 YFSETQ. Trimming took 4 bases from V and 8 from J, leaving 15 bases between them. This CDR3 is built from 13 residues. CDR3 sequence reads: CASSIVGARGYTF. In nucleotides, the CDR3 is TGCGCCAGCAGCATCGTAGGGGCGAGGGGCTACACCTTC.

The chain carries TRBV7-9 and TRBJ1-6; possible D gene TRBD1, 5 bases. Between the trimmed V and J ends, which lost 7 bases and 7 bases, there was a span of 17 bases. CDR1 is SEHNR and CDR2 is FQNEAQ in the germline V gene (reference sequence). The CDR3 contains 15 residues. CDR3 bases: TGTGCCAGCATCCCACCTGGGGGGGGGAATTCACCCCTCCACTTT. Protein: CASIPPGGGNSPLHF.

The chain recombines TRBV18 with TRBJ2-3; 8 nucleotides agree with TRBD1. The germline CDR1 and CDR2 sequences are KGHSH and LQKENI. The junction had 6 bases not matched to a gene; V was cut back by 6 bases and J by 1 base. The CDR3 runs to 15 residues. The CDR3 nucleotides read TGTGCCAGCTCCCTAGAGACAGGGGGCACAGATACGCAGTATTTT. It is translated as CASSLETGGTDTQYF.

The chain recombines TRBV5-4 with TRBJ1-5; D perhaps matches TRBD1 (6 bases). Germline assignment: CDR1 SGHNT and CDR2 YYREEE (reference sequence). The CDR3 covers 13 residues. V shed 4 bases and J shed 5 bases, with 10 bases lying between them. CDR3 DNA: TGTGCCAGCAGCACAGGGTCGGATCAGCCCCAGCATTTT. Residues: CASSTGSDQPQHF.

The V gene is TRBV29-1, the J gene TRBJ2-5; D ambiguous. Trimming took 4 bases from V and 1 from J, leaving 7 bases between them. Germline V gives CDR1 SQVTM, CDR2 ANQGSEA. The CDR3 extends over 12 amino acids. This CDR3 is CSVALVQETQYF. The DNA of the CDR3 is TGCAGCGTTGCACTCGTCCAAGAGACCCAGTACTTC.

This chain joins TRBV4-1 and TRBJ1-2, with 8 bases matching TRBD1. This CDR3 has 16 residues. J lost 7 bases, V lost 1 base, and 11 bases had no gene match. Germline CDR1 reads MGHRA; CDR2 reads YSYEKL. The CDR3 loop reads CASSQAPDYRGGGYTF. As DNA, the CDR3 is TGCGCCAGCAGCCAAGCGCCGGATTACAGGGGGGGTGGCTACACCTTC.

The genes are TRBV5-1 and TRBJ2-3; 11 bases line up with TRBD2. The ends lost 5 bases at V and 0 bases at J; junction bases unmatched: 2. Germline values: CDR1 SGHRS, CDR2 YFSETQ. The CDR3 has 15 residues. Here the CDR3 reads CASRWTSGSTDTQYF. The CDR3 DNA follows: TGCGCCAGCAGATGGACTAGCGGGAGCACAGATACGCAGTATTTT.

The V and J genes are TRBV11-2 and TRBJ1-2; 11 positions match TRBD1. The CDR3 extends over 14 amino acids. Germline assignment: CDR1 SGHAT and CDR2 FQNNGV. Trimming took 5 bases from V and 6 from J; bases not matched to a gene: 5. Written as DNA, the CDR3 is TGTGCCAGCAGCCGCCGGGACAGGGGGGATGGCTACACCTTC. This encodes CASSRRDRGDGYTF.

The rearrangement joins TRBV7-9 to TRBJ2-7, with 7 bases that match TRBD2. The V and J ends lost 5 bases and 2 bases, in that order; junction bases with no gene match: 6. The CDR3 runs to 14 residues. The germline V gene encodes CDR1 SEHNR and CDR2 FQNEAQ (reference sequence). The CDR3 DNA follows: TGTGCCAGCAGCCTCGGGAGGAGACCCTACGAGCAGTACTTC. The encoded protein is CASSLGRRPYEQYF.

This chain links TRBV2 with TRBJ1-4; D possibly corresponds to TRBD1 (6 bases). The germline gives CDR1 SNHLY, CDR2 FYNNEI. This CDR3 spans 16 amino acids. V was shortened by 7 bases and J by 0 bases, with 15 bases between the two germline ends. The CDR3 loop reads CASTRDTHATNEKLFF. In DNA form, the CDR3 reads TGTGCCAGCACCCGGGACACTCATGCAACTAATGAAAAACTGTTTTTT.

This clone was found once. The chain has TRBV2 and TRBJ1-4; TRBD1 aligns across 8 bases. Trimming at V came to 6 bases and at J to 4 bases, leaving 4 bases not matched to a gene. The CDR3 runs to 14 residues. The germline V gene has CDR1 SNHLY and CDR2 FYNNEI. CDR3 sequence: CASRGTGFNEKLFF. In DNA form, the CDR3 reads TGTGCCAGCAGGGGGACAGGTTTTAATGAAAAACTGTTTTTT.

The chain carries TRBV29-1 and TRBJ2-2; D remains ambiguous. There are 14 residues in the CDR3. CDR1 and CDR2 from the germline V gene are SQVTM and ANQGSEA. V was cut by 3 bases and J by 6 bases, with 14 bases left in between. CDR3 nucleotides: TGCAGCGTTGAGCTTCCCTTGGGCTCCGGGGAGCTGTTTTTT. Its protein is CSVELPLGSGELFF.

The chain recombines TRBV6-1 with TRBJ1-2; 8 positions agree with TRBD1. Germline values: CDR1 MNHNS, CDR2 SASEGT. CDR3 length: 11 amino acids. Trimming took 5 bases from V and 8 from J; bases not matched to a gene: 1. The CDR3 nucleotides are TGTGCCAGCAGTCGGGACAGGGGCTACACCTTC. Residues: CASSRDRGYTF.